This record concerns one TCR beta chain sequence. In germline, CDR1 is LNHDA, CDR2 SQIVND (reference sequence). The CDR3 totals 15 residues. V was shortened by 2 bases and J by 7 bases, with 12 bases between the two germline ends. The protocol was immunoSEQ multiplex PCR, while the TCRdb copy is restricted to in-frame clones and leaves out a portion. The sample holds about 130,000 clones, around 94% seen once. This sample was taken from a study of control samples from healthy donors and cancer patients. V and J are TRBV19 and TRBJ1-6; D is undetermined. The sequence was obtained from a man in his 60s with colorectal cancer. Sample: PBMCs. The CDR3 region has the DNA TGTGCCAGTAGTATATCGAGGGCTTTAAATTCACCCCTCCACTTT. Translated: CASSISRALNSPLHF.